This is a list of T cell receptor beta chains from one sample in a study of blood T cell repertoires in COVID-19. TCRdb's copy holds only in-frame clones and misses some; the assay was immunoSEQ multiplex PCR. The data contain about 180,000 clones, about 81% of them singletons. The material sequenced was peripheral blood. The source is a woman over 75 with COVID-19, enrolled during active disease. Each CDR3 is given with its conserved first and last residue. The D gene is left open where the match is weak. Only some rows state a clone size, as once, few, many or a class for expanded clones.

>NA|TRBV27|TRBJ2-7|NA
TGTGCCAGCAGCCCCCGGAGGGGGGGGGAGCAGTACTTC
CASSPRRGGEQYF
>TRBD1|TRBV27|TRBJ1-5|NA
TGTGCCAGCAGTTGGACAGGGGGCGATCAGCCCCAGCATTTT
CASSWTGGDQPQHF
>NA|TRBV29-1|TRBJ1-1|NA
TGCAGCGTCCGTATGAACACTGAAGCTTTCTTT
CSVRMNTEAFF
>NA|TRBV5-1|TRBJ2-5|NA
TGCGCCAGCAGCTTGTTTGACAGCAACCAAGAGACCCAGTACTTC
CASSLFDSNQETQYF
>NA|TRBV4-1|TRBJ2-1|once
TGCGCCAGCAGCGAAACGGGCGGGCGCCCCTACAATGAGCAGTTCTTC
CASSETGGRPYNEQFF
>TRBD2|TRBV27|TRBJ2-7|NA
TGTGCCAGCAGTATTCGAAGCGGGAGGACCTACGAGCAGTACTTC
CASSIRSGRTYEQYF
>TRBD2|TRBV10-3|TRBJ2-1|NA
TGTGCCATCAGTGAACGTGGGGGGGTAGGTAATGAGCAGTTCTTC
CAISERGGVGNEQFF
>TRBD1|TRBV3-1/TRBV3-2|TRBJ1-2|NA
TGTGCCAGCAGCCTTCGGACAGGCGGCTATGGCTACACCTTC
CASSLRTGGYGYTF
>NA|TRBV10-3|TRBJ2-7|NA
TGTGCCATCAGGTCGGATCCGGACTTACCCTACGAGCAGTACTTC
CAIRSDPDLPYEQYF
>TRBD2|TRBV24-1|TRBJ2-3|NA
TGTGCCACCAGTGATTTGGGGCGGGAGCCAGATACGCAGTATTTT
CATSDLGREPDTQYF
>NA|TRBV19|TRBJ1-4|NA
TGTGCCAGTAGTATAGAATCGGGGAAAAAACTGTTTTTT
CASSIESGKKLFF
>TRBD1|TRBV30|TRBJ1-1|NA
TGTGCCTGGAGTGTGACAGGGGAGGGTCTAGCTTTCTTT
CAWSVTGEGLAFF
>NA|TRBV2|TRBJ1-1|few
TGTGCCAGCAGTCCGACAGTGAACACTGAAGCTTTCTTT
CASSPTVNTEAFF
>NA|TRBV19|TRBJ1-5|NA
TGTGCCAGTAGTATAGTTGGAGGTCAGCCCCAGCATTTT
CASSIVGGQPQHF
>NA|TRBV5-1|TRBJ1-4|NA
TGCGCCAGCAGCTTGGGCCAGGGAGGTACAACTAATGAAAAACTGTTTTTT
CASSLGQGGTTNEKLFF
>NA|TRBV28|TRBJ1-1|NA
TGTGCCAGCAGGACAGACGCGCGGAACACTGAAGCTTTCTTT
CASRTDARNTEAFF
>NA|TRBV2|TRBJ2-1|few
TGTGCCAGCAGGGGCGGGGAATACAATGAGCAGTTCTTC
CASRGGEYNEQFF
>NA|TRBV20-1|TRBJ1-3|NA
TGCAGTGCTAGAGAGGGGGCCACCATATATTTT
CSAREGATIYF
>TRBD2|TRBV9|TRBJ2-3|NA
TGTGCCAGCAGCCCCCCACTAGCGGGGGTGGCAGATACGCAGTATTTT
CASSPPLAGVADTQYF
>TRBD2|TRBV29-1|TRBJ2-7|NA
TGCAGCGTTGGGACTAGCGGAGCCTACGAGCAGTACTTC
CSVGTSGAYEQYF
>NA|TRBV5-4|TRBJ2-5|NA
TGTGCCAGCAGCCCACAGGGTTCCGAGACCCAGTACTTC
CASSPQGSETQYF
>TRBD2|TRBV25-1|TRBJ2-1|NA
TGTGCCAGCAGCACAGCGGGGGGGCGGTATGAGCAGTTCTTC
CASSTAGGRYEQFF
>NA|TRBV6-2/TRBV6-3|TRBJ2-7|once
TGTGCCAGCAGTTACGGGGCTTCCTACGAGCAGTACTTC
CASSYGASYEQYF
>TRBD2|TRBV7-9|TRBJ2-3|NA
TGTGCCAGCAGCCCATGGGGGGGAACTAGCACAGATACGCAGTATTTT
CASSPWGGTSTDTQYF
>TRBD2|TRBV29-1|TRBJ2-7|NA
TGCAGCGCTACCCGCGGGACTAGACCCTACGAGCAGTACTTC
CSATRGTRPYEQYF
>TRBD1|TRBV4-2|TRBJ2-7|NA
TGTGCCAGCAGCCAAGATGCTTACGGGACAGTAAAGGGCTACGAGCAGTACTTC
CASSQDAYGTVKGYEQYF
>NA|TRBV19|TRBJ2-1|once
TGTGCCAGTATGGGGCAGTACTACAATGAGCAGTTCTTC
CASMGQYYNEQFF
>TRBD1|TRBV27|TRBJ1-4|NA
TGTGCCAGCAGAGAATACGGGACAGGGGATGAAAAACTGTTTTTT
CASREYGTGDEKLFF
>NA|TRBV19|TRBJ2-1|NA
TGTGCCAGTAGTATAGCGAACAGACAGTTCTTC
CASSIANRQFF
>TRBD1|TRBV7-9|TRBJ1-1|NA
TGTGCCAGCAGCCGGGACAGGGGTTATGGCACTGAAGCTTTCTTT
CASSRDRGYGTEAFF
>TRBD2|TRBV29-1|TRBJ2-1|NA
TGCAGCGTTGTACGGACTAGCGGGCTAAATGAGCAGTTCTTC
CSVVRTSGLNEQFF
>TRBD1|TRBV27|TRBJ1-6|NA
TGTGCCAGCACCTGGGACAGGGAGGGTAATTCACCCCTCCACTTT
CASTWDREGNSPLHF
>TRBD2|TRBV6-5|TRBJ2-1|NA
TGTGCCAGCAGCCTGGGACTAGCGGGCTACAATGAGCAGTTCTTC
CASSLGLAGYNEQFF
>NA|TRBV6-6|TRBJ2-7|NA
TGTGCCAGCAGTTCCCTTTCGGCGGGGAGTGGATACGAGCAGTACTTC
CASSSLSAGSGYEQYF
>TRBD1|TRBV7-2|TRBJ1-1|once
TGTGCCAGCAGCCTACTAGGGGGCTACACTGAAGCTTTCTTT
CASSLLGGYTEAFF
>NA|TRBV5-1|TRBJ1-6|few
TGCGCCAGCAGCTTGGGAGTTTCCTATAATTCACCCCTCCACTTT
CASSLGVSYNSPLHF
>TRBD2|TRBV9|TRBJ2-1|NA
TGTGCCAGCAGCGCGAGCGGGGGGCACTACAATGAGCAGTTCTTC
CASSASGGHYNEQFF
>NA|TRBV9|TRBJ2-7|NA
TGTGCCAGCGGGAGCTCCTACGAGCAGTACTTC
CASGSSYEQYF
>TRBD1|TRBV2|TRBJ2-7|NA
TGTGCCAGCAGAGGACAGGGCCTAGGGTCCTTCTACGAGCAGTACTTC
CASRGQGLGSFYEQYF
>NA|TRBV18|TRBJ1-1|few
TGTGCCAGCTCAAAGGTTCCGGGGATGAACACTGAAGCTTTCTTT
CASSKVPGMNTEAFF
>TRBD1|TRBV28|TRBJ1-5|NA
TGTGCCAGCAGGTCGGGACAGTCCTTTCTTCCCCAGCATTTT
CASRSGQSFLPQHF
>TRBD2|TRBV4-2|TRBJ2-3|NA
TGTGCCAGCAGCCAAGAATCAGCGGGGGGGCCTGTAGATACGCAGTATTTT
CASSQESAGGPVDTQYF
>TRBD2|TRBV27|TRBJ2-7|once
TGTGCCAGCAGTCGGACTAGCGGCTACGAGCAGTACTTC
CASSRTSGYEQYF
>NA|TRBV25-1|TRBJ2-7|few
TGTGCCAGCAGTGAATCAGGGGCCGCCGGGGTTTACGAGCAGTACTTC
CASSESGAAGVYEQYF